Below, 29 T cell receptor beta chains from the same sample are listed, as sequenced in a study of blood T cell repertoires in COVID-19. TCRdb keeps only in-frame clones here, not all; method: immunoSEQ multiplex PCR. Altogether 200,000 to 250,000 clones are present, 70% to 90% being singletons, with the ten largest covering about 10%. Sequencing used peripheral blood. These receptors were collected from a woman between 45 and 60 years old with COVID-19, enrolled during active disease.

The J gene is TRBJ2-7, the V gene TRBV28; 9 bases fit TRBD1. Germline CDR1 MDHEN, CDR2 SYDVKM. Trimming removed 6 bases from V and 2 bases from J; junction bases left unmatched: 8. The CDR3 has 15 residues. CDR3 sequence reads: CASSPNRGLTYEQYF. The CDR3 DNA is TGTGCCAGCAGCCCAAACAGGGGGCTAACCTACGAGCAGTACTTC.

This rearrangement joins TRBV7-6 to TRBJ2-5, with 8 bases matching TRBD2. Trimming took 1 base from V and 5 from J; bases not matched to a gene: 12. Germline V lookup: CDR1 SGHVS, CDR2 FNYEAQ. This CDR3 has 17 residues. The CDR3 nucleotides read TGTGCCAGCAGCTTAGAATTAGCCCGGGGGGGCCCGGAGACCCAGTACTTC. This sequence encodes CASSLELARGGPETQYF.

This rearrangement joins TRBV7-2 to TRBJ2-5; no definite D call. V dropped 4 bases and J dropped 5 bases, with 8 bases sitting between them. This CDR3 is 12 amino acids long. Looked up from germline, CDR1 is SGHTA and CDR2 is FQGNSA. CDR3 in amino acids: CASSSLSETQYF. DNA of the CDR3: TGTGCCAGCAGCTCCCTCTCCGAGACCCAGTACTTC.

CDR3: CASSPLLGGGSYNEQFF. In nucleotides, the CDR3 is TGTGCCAGTAGTCCACTACTCGGCGGGGGCTCCTACAATGAGCAGTTCTTC. The gene calls are TRBV19 and TRBJ2-1; 7 nucleotides agree with TRBD2. This CDR3 has 17 residues. Germline V gives CDR1 LNHDA, CDR2 SQIVND (reference sequence). The trim removed 5 bases at V and 0 bases at J, leaving 10 bases unmatched. Together with reference TRBV19 and TRBJ2-1, the CDR3 gives the full variable domain: DGGITQSPKYLFRKEGQNVTLSCEQNLNHDAMYWYRQDPGQGLRLIYYSQIVNDFQKGDIAEGYSVSREKKESFPLTVTSAQKNPTAFYLCASSPLLGGGSYNEQFFGPGTRLTVL.

The table lists this clone with a few counts. V and J are TRBV6-4 and TRBJ2-1; D uncertain. The V gene lost 4 bases and the J gene lost 9 bases, with 13 bases spanning the gap. The CDR3 contains 13 residues. Germline V gene sequence: CDR1 MRHNA, CDR2 SNTAGT. The CDR3 bases are TGTGCCAGCAGTGGACTCCCCTTAACTGAGCAGTTCTTC. It codes for CASSGLPLTEQFF.

The V call is TRBV7-2, the J call TRBJ1-2; D is unclear. This CDR3 spans 17 amino acids. Between the trimmed V and J ends, which lost 2 bases and 4 bases, there was a span of 20 bases. Germline V CDR1 and CDR2: SGHTA, FQGNSA. The CDR3 bases are TGTGCCAGCAGCTTAATGGCTGAGGCGAGGGAATTCTATGGCTACACCTTC. Translating gives CASSLMAEAREFYGYTF.

The chain joins TRBV12-5 to TRBJ1-1, with D possibly TRBD1 on 5 matching bases. CDR3 length: 16 residues. The germline V gene encodes CDR1 LGHNT and CDR2 FRNRAP. The ends were cut back, 2 bases at V and 2 bases at J, with 15 bases in the middle. CDR3 in amino acids: CASGLRAGQLNTEAFF. The CDR3 DNA reads TGTGCTAGTGGTTTGCGGGCAGGGCAACTCAACACTGAAGCTTTCTTT.

This clone showed up just a few times. The V call is TRBV5-1, the J call TRBJ2-3; the D is unclear. This CDR3 has 13 residues. Germline V gene data show CDR1 as SGHRS and CDR2 as YFSETQ. V shed 0 bases and J shed 6 bases, with 8 bases lying between them. CDR3 region: CASSLGPEDTQYF. CDR3 DNA: TGCGCCAGCAGCTTGGGGCCGGAGGATACGCAGTATTTT. Full variable domain (rest looked up from reference TRBV5-1 and TRBJ2-3): KAGVTQTPRYLIKTRGQQVTLSCSPISGHRSVSWYQQTPGQGLQFLFEYFSETQRNKGNFPGRFSGRQFSNSRSEMNVSTLELGDSALYLCASSLGPEDTQYFGPGTRLTVL.

This clone was seen more than once but under ten times. The CDR3 DNA sequence: TGTGCCAGCAGCTCGGAGGGGCCTGCCTACGAGCAGTACTTC. It is translated as CASSSEGPAYEQYF. The chain links TRBV7-2 to TRBJ2-7; maybe TRBD2 (6 bases). The CDR3 is 14 residues long. With 4 bases removed from V and 2 bases from J, the gap between germline ends came to 12 bases. CDR1 and CDR2 (germline): SGHTA, FQGNSA.

The chain couples TRBV3-1 (or the pseudogene TRBV3-2) to TRBJ2-3; TRBD1 matches at 8 bases. Trimming cost V 4 bases and J 3 bases; bases outside gene matches: 9. The germline gives CDR1 LGHDT, CDR2 YNNKEL (reference sequence). The CDR3 extends over 16 amino acids. The CDR3 loop is CASSLRTGLGTDTQYF. CDR3 coding DNA: TGTGCCAGCAGCCTCCGGACAGGGCTGGGGACAGATACGCAGTATTTT.

The V call is TRBV19, the J call TRBJ1-5; 7 bases agree with TRBD1. Per the germline V gene, CDR1 is LNHDA and CDR2 is SQIVND (reference sequence). The junction had 5 bases not matched to a gene; V was cut back by 3 bases and J by 3 bases. The CDR3 loop spans 15 amino acids. CDR3 loop: CASSITGQPNQPQHF. The CDR3 nucleotides are TGTGCCAGTAGTATCACGGGACAGCCCAATCAGCCCCAGCATTTT.

This clone has just a few counts. The chain carries TRBV7-9 and TRBJ2-7, with TRBD1 matching over 9 bases. The CDR3 contains 14 residues. Germline V gene lookup returns CDR1 SEHNR and CDR2 FQNEAQ (reference sequence). Germline trimming cut 7 bases from V and 5 bases from J; bases unmatched to any gene: 9. In nucleotides, the CDR3 is TGTGCCAGCACCCCCGGGACAGGGTCCCACGAGCAGTACTTC. Translation gives CASTPGTGSHEQYF.

This clone was observed once. The V and J genes are TRBV18 and TRBJ2-5; a weak D match, TRBD2 (6 bases). Germline V gives CDR1 KGHSH, CDR2 LQKENI. CDR3 length: 13 amino acids. Deletions cut 2 bases from V and 4 bases from J, with 8 bases between. In DNA, the CDR3 is TGTGCCAGCTCACCATGGCGGGGAGAGACCCAGTACTTC. Translating gives CASSPWRGETQYF.

CDR3 DNA sequence: TGTGCCAGTAGCCCTCCCCTTTGGACAGGGACGAACACCGGGGAGCTGTTTTTT. This encodes CASSPPLWTGTNTGELFF. V is TRBV19 and J is TRBJ2-2; the match to TRBD1 covers 8 bases. The CDR3 loop spans 18 amino acids. Germline V gene lookup returns CDR1 LNHDA and CDR2 SQIVND (reference sequence). V dropped 6 bases and J dropped 0; count of bases not matched to a gene: 12.

This clone is a singleton in its sample. J is TRBJ1-5 and V is TRBV5-8; 8 bases are shared with TRBD1. Germline lookup yields CDR1 SGHTS and CDR2 YDEGEE. This CDR3 is 20 amino acids long. With 3 bases clipped from V and 0 bases from J, the junction kept 17 bases outside the gene matches. The CDR3 DNA follows: TGTGCCAGCAGCTATAAGCCCGGGACAGGACCTTCTTATAGCAATCAGCCCCAGCATTTT. It specifies CASSYKPGTGPSYSNQPQHF. The variable domain in full, completed from reference TRBV5-8 and TRBJ1-5, reads EAGVTQSPTHLIKTRGQQATLRCSPISGHTSVYWYQQALGLGLQFLLWYDEGEERNRGNFPPRFSGRQFPNYSSELNVNALELEDSALYLCASSYKPGTGPSYSNQPQHFGDGTRLSIL.

The table lists this clone with a count of one. The chain links TRBV24-1 to TRBJ2-3; TRBD1 matches at 9 bases. In germline, CDR1 is KGHDR, CDR2 SFDVKD. V gave up 3 bases and J gave up 4 bases; unmatched junction bases: 7. This CDR3 contains 16 residues. The CDR3: CATSDPGQGFSDTQYF. CDR3 DNA: TGTGCCACCAGTGATCCGGGACAGGGATTCTCAGATACGCAGTATTTT.

The genes are TRBV27 and TRBJ2-2; TRBD1 aligns across 9 bases. Germline CDR1 reads MNHEY; CDR2 reads SMNVEV (reference sequence). Germline trimming cut 3 bases from V and 7 bases from J; bases unmatched to any gene: 9. CDR3 length: 16 residues. The CDR3 protein is CASSFYRTGALGELFF. CDR3 coding DNA: TGTGCCAGCAGTTTCTATCGGACAGGGGCCCTCGGGGAGCTGTTTTTT.

The genes are TRBV6-5 and TRBJ2-7; TRBD1 matches at 9 bases. Germline CDR1 and CDR2: MNHEY and SVGAGI. This CDR3 region has 14 residues. After removal of 10 bases from V and 1 base from J, the junction contained 8 bases not matched to a gene. The CDR3 protein is CAITRDRVSYEQYV. DNA of the CDR3: TGTGCCATTACCCGGGACAGGGTATCCTACGAGCAGTACGTC.

The rearrangement uses TRBV19 and TRBJ2-6, with unresolved D. CDR1 is LNHDA, CDR2 SQIVND, per germline (reference sequence). The CDR3 is 12 residues long. The V gene lost 10 bases and the J gene lost 0 bases, with 4 bases spanning the gap. DNA of the CDR3: TGTGCCACTAACTCTGGGGCCAACGTCCTGACTTTC. The encoded protein is CATNSGANVLTF.

The V and J genes are TRBV5-6 and TRBJ1-5; 9 bases are shared with TRBD1. With V trimmed by 4 bases and J by 6 bases, 17 bases remained unmatched. CDR3 length: 18 amino acids. CDR1 is SGHDT, CDR2 YYEEEE, per germline. CDR3 protein: CASSRTPGQGRGGQPQHF. The CDR3 DNA reads as TGTGCCAGCAGCCGAACCCCGGGACAGGGTAGGGGTGGTCAGCCCCAGCATTTT.

The chain has TRBV7-2 and TRBJ2-2; no reliable D call. The CDR3 length is 14 residues. CDR1 and CDR2 from the germline V gene are SGHTA and FQGNSA. V was trimmed by 3 bases and J by 4 bases, leaving 9 bases between them. The CDR3 sequence: CASSFDTITGELFF. The CDR3 DNA follows: TGTGCCAGCAGCTTTGACACGATCACCGGGGAGCTGTTTTTT.

The chain carries TRBV6-1 and TRBJ2-5; D gene unclear. Trimming left V 1 base short and J 2 bases short, with 11 bases between. The CDR3 sequence is 15 residues long. Germline CDR1 MNHNS, CDR2 SASEGT. CDR3 region: CASSEEWREQETQYF. In DNA form, the CDR3 reads TGTGCCAGCAGTGAAGAATGGAGAGAACAAGAGACCCAGTACTTC.

The rearrangement uses TRBV6-5 and TRBJ1-2; no reliable D call. The CDR3 has 13 amino acids. The V and J ends lost 5 bases and 2 bases respectively, with 9 bases between them. Germline CDR1 and CDR2: MNHEY and SVGAGI. The CDR3 nucleotides read TGTGCCAGCAGTCAGACAAGGAACTATGGCTACACCTTC. Residues: CASSQTRNYGYTF.

This chain joins TRBV24-1 and TRBJ2-3; D is possibly TRBD2 (7 bases). The CDR3 loop spans 16 amino acids. V shed 6 bases and J shed 3 bases, with 18 bases lying between them. Germline V gene sequence: CDR1 KGHDR, CDR2 SFDVKD. CDR3 coding DNA: TGTGCCACCAGTTCAATGGGGGGGGGCGGGACAGATACGCAGTATTTT. It is translated as CATSSMGGGGTDTQYF.

This chain links TRBV6-4 with TRBJ2-7; TRBD2 matches at 14 bases. V was pared by 6 bases and J by 7 bases, with 5 bases of the junction left unmatched. Germline V gene data show CDR1 as MRHNA and CDR2 as SNTAGT. The CDR3 runs to 14 residues. The CDR3 loop reads CASRGTSGGEEQYV. Here the CDR3 DNA reads TGTGCCAGCAGGGGGACTAGCGGGGGTGAGGAGCAGTACGTC.

A word on this clone: The same CDR3 can be traced to other DNA sequences in this sample. The V call is TRBV12-3 or TRBV12-4, the J call TRBJ1-2; D gene ambiguous. The CDR3 is 11 amino acids. V lost 6 bases and J 5 bases, leaving 7 bases between the germline ends. The CDR3 DNA reads TGTGCCAGCAGAGCGGGGTATGGCTACACCTTC. Translation: CASRAGYGYTF.

The chain has TRBV24-1 and TRBJ2-1; no definite D call. The CDR3 is 14 residues long. Germline V gives CDR1 KGHDR, CDR2 SFDVKD. V was trimmed by 1 base and J by 1 base, leaving 4 bases between them. For the CDR3, the DNA is TGTGCCACCAGTGATTTATCGTCCTACAATGAGCAGTTCTTC. Residues: CATSDLSSYNEQFF.

This chain joins TRBV7-9 and TRBJ1-1; 7 nucleotides agree with TRBD1. V trimming: 4 bases; J trimming: 9 bases; junction bases outside the gene matches: 8. CDR1 SEHNR and CDR2 FQNEAQ come from the germline V gene (reference sequence). This CDR3 contains 13 residues. The CDR3 reads CASSSGLQGQAFF. CDR3 DNA sequence: TGTGCCAGCAGCTCAGGGTTACAGGGGCAAGCTTTCTTT.

The J gene is TRBJ2-5, the V gene TRBV10-3, with 9 bases lining up with TRBD1. The CDR3 spans 15 residues. V lost 11 bases and J lost 2; bases outside the gene matches: 12. From germline, CDR1 is ENHRY and CDR2 SYGVKD. The CDR3 DNA sequence: TGTGCCTCGGGTGCGGGGACAGGGAGGCAAGAGACCCAGTACTTC. This gives the protein CASGAGTGRQETQYF.